This TCR beta chain originates from a study of cytomegalovirus exposure and HLA in healthy donors. General study results and limits: Highest at DRB1 and lowest at HLA-C, TCR association rates differed among HLA loci in a later analysis.

PCR involved 60 Vbeta and 13 Jbeta primers. The table came from immunoSEQ multiplex PCR; TCRdb's copy has only in-frame clones and leaves some out. The table has roughly 170,000 clones, 77% seen once. Germline values: CDR1 SNHLY, CDR2 FYNNEI. Trimming cost V 11 bases and J 0 bases, with 14 bases left between them. The CDR3 extends over 14 amino acids. With respect to this clone: Antigen: not known.

Nominally healthy donors provided the samples, though records likely missed some immune exposures. The TCR comes from a woman aged 30 to 39 in good health and CMV-seronegative. Input material: PBMCs. The V call is TRBV2, the J call TRBJ1-5; perhaps TRBD1 as D (5 bases). The CDR3 nucleotides are TGTGCCGGGAAAGGGACTGATAGCAATCAGCCCCAGCATTTT. Translated, it gives CAGKGTDSNQPQHF.